The sequence of this T cell receptor (beta chain) was determined in a study of blood T cell repertoires in COVID-19 (dated by TCRdb to the early 2020s). With respect to the entire study: The collaborator samples originated in the United States, Italy and Spain and spanned the acute and convalescent phases of COVID-19. The prospective study material was composed of cDNA or gDNA derived from T cells, B-cell-depleted T cells, or PBMCs. Deeply sampled blood TCRbeta repertoires from subjects exposed to, actively infected with, or recovered from COVID-19 were included in the dataset. A freely available public database, intended as a resource for researchers studying the immune response to SARS-CoV-2, is where the repertoires were released. The samples were drawn from two sources: the first 160 participants of the ongoing ImmuneRACE study, and over 1,000 subjects contributed by 6 global collaborators. The sample metadata nearly always contained a de-identified subject ID, COVID-19 status, age in years and sex. Where HLA class I and class II types were available, the types were taken from metadata supplied by the sample provider, not from assay-based typing.

Concerning this clone: No antigen is known for it. No quality values exist for individual bases; no much larger clone is one base distant.

V gives up 1 base and J gives up 8 bases, and the segment between their germline ends measures 11 bases. Spanning cysteine to phenylalanine, the CDR3 consists of 13 amino acids. The entry retains the CDR3 DNA only, 39 bases that are in frame from base 1. For CDR1 and CDR2, the germline V gene lists SGHTA and FQGNSA. One collaborating source in Seattle enrolled patients during active infection and followed them longitudinally through the course of disease. Collaborating institutions collected whole blood in K2EDTA tubes following their own protocols. Collaborator samples were shipped for TCRbeta analysis as frozen whole blood, isolated PBMCs, or DNA extracted from either sample type. Overall results and qualifications from the work: The quantity of clinical and demographic metadata differed by source and by participant and was supplied without curation.

The immunoSEQ Assay, a bias-controlled multiplex PCR, was used to amplify TCRbeta CDR3 regions from genomic DNA. On the authors' methods: Nucleated cell counts per sample were estimated from amplification of reference gene primers within the assay. To quantify the absolute abundance of each unique TCRbeta CDR3 rearrangement, sequence reads were collapsed and filtered. For each sample, productive Simpson clonality was calculated as the square root of Simpson's diversity index across productive rearrangements. In its TCRdb copy, this immuneACCESS table keeps in-frame sequences only and misses some clones. Where compared with another copy, unresolved V genes explain less than half of these, and the others have no known cause. That table furnishes V, J and clone size, whereas the DNA furnished D and trimming. In all, the sample holds about 180,000 clones, and about 81% of those were seen once. Of the sample, about 10% is held by the ten largest clones.

The V and J segments used are TRBV7-2 and TRBJ1-2; a tentative D call is TRBD1 (5 bases match). Sequencing used peripheral blood. The sequence derives from a woman of 80 years or more with COVID-19, enrolled during active disease. The CDR3 loop reads CASSLDGARGYTF. In nucleotides, the sequence is TGTGCCAGCAGCTTAGATGGGGCCCGCGGCTACACCTTC. The CDR3, completed at both ends by the reference TRBV7-2 and TRBJ1-2 genes, gives the full variable domain GAGVSQSPSNKVTEKGKDVELRCDPISGHTALYWYRQSLGQGLEFLIYFQGNSAPDKSGLPSDRFSAERTGGSVSTLTIQRTQQEDSAVYLCASSLDGARGYTFGSGTRLTVV.